The rows below give T cell receptor beta chains drawn from one sample of a study of human T cells and chemical hapten exposure. TCRdb re-analysed the RACE reads in MiXCR, keeping a single row per CDR3 protein. The table has 300,000 to 350,000 distinct CDR3 sequences, around 7% seen once. The source material was whole blood, sampled in connection with sensitization to the hapten diphenylcyclopropenone (DPC). All receptors derive from a woman under 30 with alopecia areata. Some clones in this sample may be carry-over from other donors' samples. Both conserved end residues are part of each CDR3. The order of the fields is clone size, J gene, D gene, V gene, CDR3 DNA, CDR3 protein. The D gene is left open where the match is weak. Some rows have no size entry. The others give once, few or many, or a class for an expanded clone.

>-|TRBJ2-3|TRBD2|TRBV7-2
TGTGCCAGCAGCTTCGACATACGGACTAGCGGGGGGGCCGGCACAGATACGCAGTATTTT
CASSFDIRTSGGAGTDTQYF
>many|TRBJ2-3|TRBD2|TRBV6-2/TRBV6-3
TGTGCCAGCAGACCACTAGCGGGGGGCGTGTCTGAAGATACGCAGTATTTT
CASRPLAGGVSEDTQYF
>-|TRBJ1-2|-|TRBV6-5
TGTGCCAGCAGCTTTGGGACGGAACTCTATGGCTACACCTTC
CASSFGTELYGYTF
>many|TRBJ2-7|-|TRBV6-1
TGTGCCAGCAGTGATGGAGTACAGGGCGACGAGCAGTACTTC
CASSDGVQGDEQYF
>-|TRBJ1-2|-|TRBV12-3/TRBV12-4
TGTGCCAGCATCCCCGGGGGGGCTAACTATGGCTACACCTTC
CASIPGGANYGYTF
>many|TRBJ2-6|-|TRBV12-3/TRBV12-4
TGTGCCAGCAGCCCCTCTGGGGCCAACGTCCTGACTTTC
CASSPSGANVLTF
>many|TRBJ2-3|TRBD2|TRBV11-2
TGTGCCAGCAGCTTAGTTAGCAGACTAGCAGGGCCTAGCACAGATACGCAGTATTTT
CASSLVSRLAGPSTDTQYF
>many|TRBJ1-1|TRBD1|TRBV5-1
TGCGCCAGCAGCTTGGTGGACAGGGACATGAACACTGAAGCTTTCTTT
CASSLVDRDMNTEAFF
>few|TRBJ1-2|TRBD1|TRBV20-1
TGCAGTGCTAGAGAGCCTTCGGGACAGGGGGCAGATGGCTACACCTTC
CSAREPSGQGADGYTF
>many|TRBJ2-2|TRBD1|TRBV27
TGTGCCAGCAGTCCGAGGACAGGGGGCGGCCCCGGGGAGCTGTTTTTT
CASSPRTGGGPGELFF
>few|TRBJ2-5|TRBD2|TRBV7-9
TGTGCCAGCAGCCCACTCCGAGGAGCGGGGGAGACCCAGTACTTC
CASSPLRGAGETQYF
>many|TRBJ2-1|-|TRBV6-5
TGTGCCAGCAGCAACACTGGAATAAATGAGCAGTTCTTC
CASSNTGINEQFF
>few|TRBJ2-7|-|TRBV20-1
TGCAGTGCTAGTTCCGGGAATCTGGGCGAGCAGTACTTC
CSASSGNLGEQYF
>many|TRBJ2-6|-|TRBV27
TGTGCCAGCACACAGCTCTCTGGGGCCAACGTCCTGACTTTC
CASTQLSGANVLTF
>-|TRBJ2-3|TRBD1|TRBV20-1
TGCAGTGCTAGTCGACAGGGGGAGGGAACGCAGTATTTT
CSASRQGEGTQYF
>many|TRBJ2-7|-|TRBV18
TGTGCCAGCAGCCCGGATTACGAGCAGTACTTC
CASSPDYEQYF
>many|TRBJ2-3|TRBD2|TRBV29-1
TGCAGCGTTGAAGGGACTAGCGGGGGAAGCACAGATACGCAGTATTTT
CSVEGTSGGSTDTQYF
>many|TRBJ2-1|-|TRBV4-2
TGTGCCAGCAGCCAAGATCCAAGGGATGAGCAGTTCTTC
CASSQDPRDEQFF
>-|TRBJ1-1|-|TRBV4-3
TGCGCCAGCAGCCAAGATTATACCCGGGGGGCTATGACTGAAGCTTTCTTT
CASSQDYTRGAMTEAFF
>many|TRBJ2-5|-|TRBV28
TGTGCCAGCAGTTTATCCCCTTGGAGGACTGAACAAGAGACCCAGTACTTC
CASSLSPWRTEQETQYF
>-|TRBJ2-1|-|TRBV28
TGTGCCAGCAGCCCACTACGGGACACCCCCTATGAGCAGTTCTTC
CASSPLRDTPYEQFF
>many|TRBJ2-5|TRBD1|TRBV20-1
TGCAGTGCTAGACTGGACTCACCGGGACAGGTCCTAAAAAGTCAAGAGACCCAGTACTTC
CSARLDSPGQVLKSQETQYF
>-|TRBJ2-1|TRBD2|TRBV6-2/TRBV6-3
TGTGCCAGCAGCCCCGGGAGGAGCGGGGGGGCGGATGAGCAGTTCTTC
CASSPGRSGGADEQFF
>few|TRBJ2-7|TRBD1|TRBV4-1
TGCGCCAGCAGCCGGACAGGGGGCGACCAATCCTACGAGCAGTACTTC
CASSRTGGDQSYEQYF
>few|TRBJ1-4|-|TRBV6-6
TGTGCCAGCAGTTACGCTCGATCTGCAACTAATGAAAAACTGTTTTTT
CASSYARSATNEKLFF
>few|TRBJ2-5|-|TRBV28
TGTGCCAGCATGGGGGGCGTCGAGACCCAGTACTTC
CASMGGVETQYF
>many|TRBJ1-5|TRBD1|TRBV24-1
TGTGCCACCAGTGAGGCGGGACAGAGCAATCAGCCCCAGCATTTT
CATSEAGQSNQPQHF
>-|TRBJ1-2|-|TRBV10-3
TGTGCCATCAGTGAGGTGCAGGGTCGACACTTTTATGGCTACACCTTC
CAISEVQGRHFYGYTF
>few|TRBJ2-1|-|TRBV12-3/TRBV12-4
TGTGCCAGCAGTTTAAGAACGGGGAACCCCTACAATGAGCAGTTCTTC
CASSLRTGNPYNEQFF
>few|TRBJ2-3|-|TRBV20-1
TGCAGTGCTGTAAAAGGGCAAGCAGATACGCAGTATTTT
CSAVKGQADTQYF
>few|TRBJ1-2|-|TRBV19
TGTGCCAGTCGGCCGGACAGCAACTATGGCTACACCTTC
CASRPDSNYGYTF
>few|TRBJ1-1|-|TRBV5-6
TGTGCCAGCAGCGTGGACTGGAACACTGAAGCTTTCTTT
CASSVDWNTEAFF
>-|TRBJ2-1|-|TRBV29-1
TGCAGCGTTGTGAGCAATGACCAGTTCTTC
CSVVSNDQFF
>-|TRBJ1-2|-|TRBV4-1
TGCGCCAGCAGCCAAGTACCTCCTTGGGGCGGCTACACCTTC
CASSQVPPWGGYTF
>-|TRBJ2-1|TRBD1|TRBV6-5
TGTGCCACCAAGAACAGGGGAGCTCTCTACAATGAGCAGTTCTTC
CATKNRGALYNEQFF
>-|TRBJ2-1|-|TRBV24-1
TGTGCCACCTCCCCTCAGGGGGACTCGGGGCAGTTCTTC
CATSPQGDSGQFF
>few|TRBJ1-1|-|TRBV6-6
TGTGCCAGCAGTTTTAACCCCGCTAGAGACACTGAAGCTTTCTTT
CASSFNPARDTEAFF
>many|TRBJ2-1|TRBD1|TRBV27
TGTGCCAGCAGTTTCTGGGACAGGAGATACAATGAGCAGTTCTTC
CASSFWDRRYNEQFF
>-|TRBJ1-2|-|TRBV28
TGTGCCAGCAGTCCCCTAGGCACCGCTAACTATGGCTACACCTTC
CASSPLGTANYGYTF
>-|TRBJ2-2|-|TRBV3-1
TGTGCCAGCAGCCCCCTCGGGGGTACCACCGGGGAGCTGTTTTTT
CASSPLGGTTGELFF
>-|TRBJ1-2|-|TRBV7-9
TGTGCCAGCAGCTCCCATGAGTATGGCTACACCTTC
CASSSHEYGYTF
>-|TRBJ1-2|-|TRBV3-1
TGTGCCAGCAGCCAAATTATGACGGGCAACTATGGCTACACCTTC
CASSQIMTGNYGYTF
>many|TRBJ1-1|-|TRBV29-1
TGCAGCGTTGAGGCAGCCTTGAACACTGAAGCTTTCTTT
CSVEAALNTEAFF
>-|TRBJ2-7|-|TRBV5-8
TGTGCCAGCAATCCGGGCAGGGTAAGGTACGAGCAGTACTTC
CASNPGRVRYEQYF
>-|TRBJ2-3|TRBD1|TRBV6-2/TRBV6-3
TGTGCCAGCAGTCGCCGGGACAGGGTCGCGCCAGATACGCAGTATTTT
CASSRRDRVAPDTQYF
>few|TRBJ2-7|-|TRBV28
TGTGCCAGCAGAAACGGACTGGGCGAGCAGTACTTC
CASRNGLGEQYF
>-|TRBJ2-3|TRBD2|TRBV20-1
TGCAGTGCTAGAGATCTCCAGCGGGGAGCAACAGATACGCAGTATTTT
CSARDLQRGATDTQYF
>-|TRBJ1-2|-|TRBV28
TGTGCCAGCACTTTAGGAGGGACATCCGTTAACTATGGCTACACCTTC
CASTLGGTSVNYGYTF
>-|TRBJ1-5|-|TRBV5-5
TGTGCCAGCAGCTTTGGTAGTCCGAATCAGCCCCAGCATTTT
CASSFGSPNQPQHF
>-|TRBJ1-2|-|TRBV2
TGTGCCAGCAGTTCGACATGGAAGGCCTATGGCTACACCTTC
CASSSTWKAYGYTF
>-|TRBJ1-2|-|TRBV10-3
TGTGCCATCACCTTGGAACAGACTAACTATGGCTACACCTTC
CAITLEQTNYGYTF
>many|TRBJ1-5|-|TRBV6-2/TRBV6-3
TGTGCCAGCAGTTATGTGGCGTCCGGCCAGCCCCAGCATTTT
CASSYVASGQPQHF
>-|TRBJ1-1|-|TRBV29-1
TGCAGCGCCGCCCCTCAGGGCTTCGGCACTGAAGCTTTCTTT
CSAAPQGFGTEAFF
>many|TRBJ1-1|TRBD1|TRBV12-5
TGTGCTAGTGGTTTGGTACTCGGACAGGGAAATCCGAACACTGAAGCTTTCTTT
CASGLVLGQGNPNTEAFF
>many|TRBJ1-1|TRBD1|TRBV27
TGTGCCAGCAGTGTCCGGACAGGGGTTACTGAAGCTTTCTTT
CASSVRTGVTEAFF
>-|TRBJ1-6|TRBD1|TRBV7-8
TGTGCCAGCAGCTCCCCCCGACACAGGGGCGCCCCCTCCGCCTATAATTCACCCCTCCACTTT
CASSSPRHRGAPSAYNSPLHF
>many|TRBJ1-1|-|TRBV27
TGTGCCAGCAGCGGTGGTGGATTTACTGAAGCTTTCTTT
CASSGGGFTEAFF